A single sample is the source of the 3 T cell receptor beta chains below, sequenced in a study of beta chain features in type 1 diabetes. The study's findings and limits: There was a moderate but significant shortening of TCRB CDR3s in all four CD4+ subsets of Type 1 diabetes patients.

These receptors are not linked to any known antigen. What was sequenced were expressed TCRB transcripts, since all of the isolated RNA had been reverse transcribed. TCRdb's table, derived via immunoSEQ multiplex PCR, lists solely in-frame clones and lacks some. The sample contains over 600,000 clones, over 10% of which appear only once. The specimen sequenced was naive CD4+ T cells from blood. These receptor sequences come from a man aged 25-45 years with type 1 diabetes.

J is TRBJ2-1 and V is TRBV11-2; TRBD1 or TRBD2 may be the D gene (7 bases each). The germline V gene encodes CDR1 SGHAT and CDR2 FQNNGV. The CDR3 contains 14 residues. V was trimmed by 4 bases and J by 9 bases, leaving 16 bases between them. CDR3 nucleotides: TGTGCCAGCAGCTGGCGACAGGGAGGGAGTGAGCAGTTCTTC. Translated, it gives CASSWRQGGSEQFF.

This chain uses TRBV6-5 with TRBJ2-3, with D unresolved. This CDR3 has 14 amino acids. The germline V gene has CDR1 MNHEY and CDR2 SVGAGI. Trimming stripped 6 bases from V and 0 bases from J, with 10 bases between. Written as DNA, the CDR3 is TGTGCCAGCAGCTCCATCTCCAGCACAGATACGCAGTATTTT. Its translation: CASSSISSTDTQYF.

The CDR3: CSVTTGTGPTEAFF. In nucleotides, the CDR3 is TGCAGCGTTACAACCGGGACAGGGCCTACTGAAGCTTTCTTT. The V gene is TRBV29-1, the J gene TRBJ1-1; 9 nucleotides agree with TRBD1. Germline V CDR1 and CDR2: SQVTM, ANQGSEA. V lost 5 bases, J lost 5 bases, and 9 bases stayed unmatched. This CDR3 comprises 14 residues.